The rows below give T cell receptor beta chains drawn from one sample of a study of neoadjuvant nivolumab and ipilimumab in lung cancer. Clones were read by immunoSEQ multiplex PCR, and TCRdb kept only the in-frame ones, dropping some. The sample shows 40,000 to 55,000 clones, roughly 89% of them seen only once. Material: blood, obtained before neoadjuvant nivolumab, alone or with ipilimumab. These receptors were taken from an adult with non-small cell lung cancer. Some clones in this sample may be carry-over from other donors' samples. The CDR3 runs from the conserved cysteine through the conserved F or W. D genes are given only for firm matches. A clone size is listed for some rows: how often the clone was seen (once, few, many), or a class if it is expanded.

CDR3 protein: CASSRGLAGEDTQYF; CDR3 DNA: TGTGCCAGCAGTCGTGGACTAGCGGGAGAGGATACGCAGTATTTT; CDR3 length: 15; D gene: TRBD2; J gene: TRBJ2-3; V gene: TRBV6-1; clone size: NA
CDR3 protein: CASSFRDGANVLTF; CDR3 DNA: TGCGCCAGCAGCTTCAGAGATGGGGCCAACGTCCTGACTTTC; CDR3 length: 14; D gene: NA; J gene: TRBJ2-6; V gene: TRBV5-1; clone size: NA
CDR3 protein: CASSLGGLNEKLFF; CDR3 DNA: TGCGCCAGCAGCTTGGGAGGGCTTAATGAAAAACTGTTTTTT; CDR3 length: 14; D gene: NA; J gene: TRBJ1-4; V gene: TRBV5-1; clone size: NA
CDR3 protein: CASSPAKETQYF; CDR3 DNA: TGTGCCAGCTCACCAGCGAAAGAGACCCAGTACTTC; CDR3 length: 12; D gene: NA; J gene: TRBJ2-5; V gene: TRBV18; clone size: NA
CDR3 protein: CASSYTHNTDTQYF; CDR3 DNA: TGTGCCAGCAGTTACACTCACAACACAGATACGCAGTATTTT; CDR3 length: 14; D gene: NA; J gene: TRBJ2-3; V gene: TRBV6-5; clone size: once
CDR3 protein: CAWSADRGYNNEQFF; CDR3 DNA: TGTGCCTGGAGTGCAGACAGGGGGTATAACAATGAGCAGTTCTTC; CDR3 length: 15; D gene: TRBD1; J gene: TRBJ2-1; V gene: TRBV30; clone size: NA
CDR3 protein: CASSQDSDTQYF; CDR3 DNA: TGCGCCAGCAGCCAAGATTCCGATACGCAGTATTTT; CDR3 length: 12; D gene: NA; J gene: TRBJ2-3; V gene: TRBV4-3; clone size: NA
CDR3 protein: CASSLGANNQPQHF; CDR3 DNA: TGTGCCAGCAGTCTGGGGGCTAACAATCAGCCCCAGCATTTT; CDR3 length: 14; D gene: NA; J gene: TRBJ1-5; V gene: TRBV2; clone size: NA
CDR3 protein: CASSLVFSRGYEETQYF; CDR3 DNA: TGTGCCAGCAGCTTAGTGTTTAGTAGGGGATATGAAGAGACCCAGTACTTC; CDR3 length: 17; D gene: NA; J gene: TRBJ2-5; V gene: TRBV11-3; clone size: NA
CDR3 protein: CASSIDHEVSNQPQHF; CDR3 DNA: TGTGCCAGTAGTATAGATCACGAGGTGAGCAATCAGCCCCAGCATTTT; CDR3 length: 16; D gene: NA; J gene: TRBJ1-5; V gene: TRBV19; clone size: few
CDR3 protein: CSFRSTSGSYEQYF; CDR3 DNA: TGCAGCTTCCGATCGACTAGCGGGAGCTACGAGCAGTACTTC; CDR3 length: 14; D gene: TRBD2; J gene: TRBJ2-7; V gene: TRBV29-1; clone size: NA
CDR3 protein: CSARGPYEQYF; CDR3 DNA: TGCAGTGCTAGAGGCCCCTACGAGCAGTACTTC; CDR3 length: 11; D gene: NA; J gene: TRBJ2-7; V gene: TRBV20-1; clone size: NA
CDR3 protein: CASVPSGGNQPQHF; CDR3 DNA: TGTGCTAGTGTGCCGTCGGGAGGAAATCAGCCCCAGCATTTT; CDR3 length: 14; D gene: NA; J gene: TRBJ1-5; V gene: TRBV12-5; clone size: NA
CDR3 protein: CASSPLKQGRSDTEAFF; CDR3 DNA: TGCGCCAGCAGCCCGCTTAAACAGGGGCGGTCGGACACTGAAGCTTTCTTT; CDR3 length: 17; D gene: TRBD1; J gene: TRBJ1-1; V gene: TRBV5-1; clone size: NA
CDR3 protein: CASTPGGGRTATEVQYF; CDR3 DNA: TGTGCCAGCACCCCGGGGGGTGGCCGGACAGCTACGGAGGTTCAGTACTTC; CDR3 length: 17; D gene: NA; J gene: TRBJ2-4; V gene: TRBV5-4; clone size: NA
CDR3 protein: CASSQDRGGGETQYF; CDR3 DNA: TGTGCCAGCAGCCAAGACCGGGGGGGAGGTGAGACCCAGTACTTC; CDR3 length: 15; D gene: TRBD2; J gene: TRBJ2-5; V gene: TRBV4-2; clone size: NA
CDR3 protein: CASSFTGRTEAFF; CDR3 DNA: TGTGCCAGCAGCTTTACAGGGAGGACTGAAGCTTTCTTT; CDR3 length: 13; D gene: NA; J gene: TRBJ1-1; V gene: TRBV5-5; clone size: NA
CDR3 protein: CASSQTGGWADTQYF; CDR3 DNA: TGTGCCAGCAGCCAGACCGGTGGATGGGCAGATACGCAGTATTTT; CDR3 length: 15; D gene: NA; J gene: TRBJ2-3; V gene: TRBV4-2; clone size: NA
CDR3 protein: CASSPPAPMGTEAFF; CDR3 DNA: TGTGCCAGCAGCCCTCCCGCCCCGATGGGCACTGAAGCTTTCTTT; CDR3 length: 15; D gene: NA; J gene: TRBJ1-1; V gene: TRBV7-9; clone size: NA
CDR3 protein: CASSLEPRGAKNEQFF; CDR3 DNA: TGTGCCAGCAGCTTAGAGCCGAGGGGGGCGAAAAATGAGCAGTTCTTC; CDR3 length: 16; D gene: NA; J gene: TRBJ2-1; V gene: TRBV11-2; clone size: NA
CDR3 protein: CAISERKGTSGLSSYNEQFF; CDR3 DNA: TGTGCCATCAGTGAGCGAAAAGGGACTAGCGGGCTGAGCTCCTACAATGAGCAGTTCTTC; CDR3 length: 20; D gene: TRBD2; J gene: TRBJ2-1; V gene: TRBV10-3; clone size: NA
CDR3 protein: CASSVAPTAGSLSGANVLTF; CDR3 DNA: TGTGCCAGCAGCGTAGCTCCGACGGCAGGGAGCCTATCTGGGGCCAACGTCCTGACTTTC; CDR3 length: 20; D gene: NA; J gene: TRBJ2-6; V gene: TRBV9; clone size: NA
CDR3 protein: CASSEHQGARGYTF; CDR3 DNA: TGTGCCAGCAGTGAGCACCAGGGGGCGAGAGGCTACACCTTC; CDR3 length: 14; D gene: TRBD1; J gene: TRBJ1-2; V gene: TRBV6-1; clone size: NA
CDR3 protein: CSASGSAEQFF; CDR3 DNA: TGCAGTGCTAGCGGGAGCGCTGAGCAGTTCTTC; CDR3 length: 11; D gene: NA; J gene: TRBJ2-1; V gene: TRBV20-1; clone size: NA
CDR3 protein: CASSLSLSYNEQFF; CDR3 DNA: TGTGCTAGCAGCTTGTCGCTCTCCTACAATGAGCAGTTCTTC; CDR3 length: 14; D gene: NA; J gene: TRBJ2-1; V gene: TRBV7-7; clone size: once
CDR3 protein: CASRSTSLETQYF; CDR3 DNA: TGTGCCAGCAGATCGACTAGTCTAGAGACCCAGTACTTC; CDR3 length: 13; D gene: NA; J gene: TRBJ2-5; V gene: TRBV13; clone size: NA
CDR3 protein: CSVAGAGNYGYTF; CDR3 DNA: TGCAGCGTTGCGGGGGCCGGGAACTATGGCTACACCTTC; CDR3 length: 13; D gene: NA; J gene: TRBJ1-2; V gene: TRBV29-1; clone size: once
CDR3 protein: CASSRRENTEAFF; CDR3 DNA: TGTGCCAGCAGCCGCCGAGAGAACACTGAAGCTTTCTTT; CDR3 length: 13; D gene: NA; J gene: TRBJ1-1; V gene: TRBV27; clone size: few
CDR3 protein: CSVGGQPYGYTF; CDR3 DNA: TGCAGCGTTGGTGGTCAGCCTTATGGCTACACCTTC; CDR3 length: 12; D gene: NA; J gene: TRBJ1-2; V gene: TRBV29-1; clone size: few
CDR3 protein: CASKLIIGNTEAFF; CDR3 DNA: TGTGCCAGCAAATTGATAATCGGGAACACTGAAGCTTTCTTT; CDR3 length: 14; D gene: NA; J gene: TRBJ1-1; V gene: TRBV2; clone size: NA
CDR3 protein: CASSIDAANTEAFF; CDR3 DNA: TGCGCCAGCAGTATCGACGCCGCGAACACTGAAGCTTTCTTT; CDR3 length: 14; D gene: NA; J gene: TRBJ1-1; V gene: TRBV10-2; clone size: NA
CDR3 protein: CASSLYSYEQYF; CDR3 DNA: TGTGCCAGCAGTTTGTACAGCTACGAGCAGTACTTC; CDR3 length: 12; D gene: NA; J gene: TRBJ2-7; V gene: TRBV28; clone size: few
CDR3 protein: CASRSGTDEQYF; CDR3 DNA: TGCGCCAGCAGATCGGGGACAGACGAGCAGTACTTC; CDR3 length: 12; D gene: TRBD1; J gene: TRBJ2-7; V gene: TRBV5-1; clone size: NA
CDR3 protein: CASSLVGGRAIDEQFF; CDR3 DNA: TGTGCCAGCAGCTTAGTAGGCGGGAGGGCAATCGATGAGCAGTTCTTC; CDR3 length: 16; D gene: TRBD2; J gene: TRBJ2-1; V gene: TRBV11-2; clone size: NA
CDR3 protein: CASSLTSGRPTDTQYF; CDR3 DNA: TGTGCCAGCAGCCTAACTAGCGGGAGGCCCACAGATACGCAGTATTTT; CDR3 length: 16; D gene: TRBD2; J gene: TRBJ2-3; V gene: TRBV7-8; clone size: NA
CDR3 protein: CASSPRAKNIQYF; CDR3 DNA: TGTGCCAGCTCACCACGGGCCAAAAACATTCAGTACTTC; CDR3 length: 13; D gene: NA; J gene: TRBJ2-4; V gene: TRBV18; clone size: NA
CDR3 protein: CAKGQGAVQPQHF; CDR3 DNA: TGTGCCAAGGGACAGGGGGCGGTTCAGCCCCAGCATTTT; CDR3 length: 13; D gene: TRBD1; J gene: TRBJ1-5; V gene: TRBV2; clone size: NA
CDR3 protein: CASSYQRERETQYF; CDR3 DNA: TGTGCCAGCAGTTACCAGCGGGAGAGGGAGACCCAGTACTTC; CDR3 length: 14; D gene: TRBD2; J gene: TRBJ2-5; V gene: TRBV6-5; clone size: NA
CDR3 protein: CASSLGPAPGNTIYF; CDR3 DNA: TGTGCCAGCAGCTTAGGGCCAGCACCTGGAAACACCATATATTTT; CDR3 length: 15; D gene: NA; J gene: TRBJ1-3; V gene: TRBV11-3; clone size: NA
CDR3 protein: CASSGFGTAQANYGYTF; CDR3 DNA: TGTGCCAGCAGTGGCTTTGGGACGGCTCAAGCTAACTATGGCTACACCTTC; CDR3 length: 17; D gene: NA; J gene: TRBJ1-2; V gene: TRBV25-1; clone size: NA
CDR3 protein: CASSLVDTQYF; CDR3 DNA: TGTGCCAGCAGCTTAGTCGATACGCAGTATTTT; CDR3 length: 11; D gene: NA; J gene: TRBJ2-3; V gene: TRBV7-9; clone size: NA
CDR3 protein: CASSRTSGRSDEQFF; CDR3 DNA: TGTGCCAGCAGCCGGACTAGCGGGAGGTCTGATGAGCAGTTCTTC; CDR3 length: 15; D gene: NA; J gene: TRBJ2-1; V gene: TRBV21-1; clone size: few
CDR3 protein: CASSSLRGRGGEAFF; CDR3 DNA: TGTGCCAGCAGCTCCCTCCGGGGCAGAGGGGGTGAAGCTTTCTTT; CDR3 length: 15; D gene: NA; J gene: TRBJ1-1; V gene: TRBV11-2; clone size: NA
CDR3 protein: CASSTGTQSYNEQFF; CDR3 DNA: TGTGCCAGCAGTACCGGGACTCAATCCTACAATGAGCAGTTCTTC; CDR3 length: 15; D gene: NA; J gene: TRBJ2-1; V gene: TRBV5-4; clone size: NA
CDR3 protein: CASSPGLAGNTGELFF; CDR3 DNA: TGTGCCAGCAGCCCCGGACTAGCGGGAAACACCGGGGAGCTGTTTTTT; CDR3 length: 16; D gene: TRBD2; J gene: TRBJ2-2; V gene: TRBV7-2; clone size: NA
CDR3 protein: CASSSGPRDYTF; CDR3 DNA: TGTGCCAGCAGCTCCGGGCCTAGGGACTACACCTTC; CDR3 length: 12; D gene: NA; J gene: TRBJ1-2; V gene: TRBV5-4; clone size: NA
CDR3 protein: CASSSVRAGEQYF; CDR3 DNA: TGTGCCAGCAGCTCCGTTAGGGCGGGCGAGCAGTACTTC; CDR3 length: 13; D gene: NA; J gene: TRBJ2-7; V gene: TRBV11-2; clone size: NA
CDR3 protein: CASSLFYLGLAGVSYEQYF; CDR3 DNA: TGTGCCAGCAGCTTGTTTTACCTCGGACTAGCGGGAGTTTCCTACGAGCAGTACTTC; CDR3 length: 19; D gene: TRBD2; J gene: TRBJ2-7; V gene: TRBV5-5; clone size: NA
CDR3 protein: CASSDGGEAFF; CDR3 DNA: TGTGCCAGCAGTGATGGCGGAGAAGCTTTCTTT; CDR3 length: 11; D gene: NA; J gene: TRBJ1-1; V gene: TRBV6-1; clone size: NA
CDR3 protein: CASRIGGGTPPYEQYF; CDR3 DNA: TGTGCCAGCAGGATCGGAGGCGGGACACCTCCCTACGAGCAGTACTTC; CDR3 length: 16; D gene: NA; J gene: TRBJ2-7; V gene: TRBV6-6; clone size: NA
CDR3 protein: CASAQGSQETQYF; CDR3 DNA: TGTGCCAGCGCTCAGGGTTCACAAGAGACCCAGTACTTC; CDR3 length: 13; D gene: NA; J gene: TRBJ2-5; V gene: TRBV7-2; clone size: NA
CDR3 protein: CASSGTGGMQYF; CDR3 DNA: TGTGCCAGCAGTGGAACGGGAGGTATGCAGTATTTT; CDR3 length: 12; D gene: TRBD2; J gene: TRBJ2-3; V gene: TRBV2; clone size: NA
CDR3 protein: CASSAAGSYGYTF; CDR3 DNA: TGTGCCAGCAGCGCGGCAGGATCCTATGGCTACACCTTC; CDR3 length: 13; D gene: NA; J gene: TRBJ1-2; V gene: TRBV6-5; clone size: NA
CDR3 protein: CASSFGHTEAFF; CDR3 DNA: TGTGCCAGCAGCTTTGGTCACACTGAAGCTTTCTTT; CDR3 length: 12; D gene: NA; J gene: TRBJ1-1; V gene: TRBV7-2; clone size: NA
CDR3 protein: CASSLDGGSGEQYF; CDR3 DNA: TGCGCCAGCAGCTTGGACGGCGGGAGCGGCGAGCAGTACTTC; CDR3 length: 14; D gene: TRBD2; J gene: TRBJ2-7; V gene: TRBV5-1; clone size: NA